This TCR beta chain came from a study of CD8+ T cells in alopecia areata. Deletions cut 0 bases from V and 5 bases from J, with 13 bases between. CDR1 is SGHTA and CDR2 is FQGTGA in the germline V gene. This CDR3 is built from 15 residues. RNA, once extracted, was reverse transcribed into cDNA for use as the sequencing template. This table comes from immunoSEQ multiplex PCR, and its TCRdb copy is limited to in-frame clones, with some not included. The sample lists some 110,000 clones, 55% to 80% occurring once. Sequencing was performed on CD4+ T cells sorted from blood. This TCR came from a human donor in good health. The rearrangement links TRBV7-3 to TRBJ2-5, with D uncertain. The CDR3 sequence: CASSLTPSRRETQYF. The CDR3 nucleotides are TGTGCCAGCAGCTTAACTCCTTCCAGACGGGAGACCCAGTACTTC.